The next 12 T cell receptor beta chains were all read from a single sample in a study of CD8 T cells in ankylosing spondylitis. TCRdb itself ran the 5' RACE reads through MiXCR, one entry per CDR3 protein. This sample carries under 250,000 distinct CDR3 sequences, 8.2% of them seen once, and the ten largest clones take more than 4.5%. The sample taken for sequencing was blood, either unsorted or a sorted T cell fraction (not recorded which). The receptors come from a female donor with ankylosing spondylitis or in good health (not recorded which).

This clonotype was detected a few times. This chain uses TRBV28 with TRBJ1-6, with D uncertain. Between the trimmed V and J ends, which lost 8 bases and 7 bases, there was a span of 3 bases. The CDR3 runs to 10 residues. Germline V lookup: CDR1 MDHEN, CDR2 SYDVKM. The CDR3 here is CASGNSPLHF. The CDR3 DNA reads TGTGCCAGCGGAAATTCACCCCTCCACTTT. Using reference TRBV28 and TRBJ1-6 for the parts outside the CDR3, the full variable domain is DVKVTQSSRYLVKRTGEKVFLECVQDMDHENMFWYRQDPGLGLRLIYFSYDVKMKEKGDIPEGYSVSREKKERFSLILESASTNQTSMYLCASGNSPLHFGNGTRLTVT.

This clonotype was recorded at least ten times. The rearrangement joins TRBV12-3 or TRBV12-4 to TRBJ1-1; D might be TRBD1 (6 bases). V lost 0 bases and J 2 bases, leaving 10 bases between the germline ends. The CDR3 is 15 residues long. CDR3 in DNA: TGTGCCAGCAGTTTAGCCGGACAGCTAAACACTGAAGCTTTCTTT. Protein: CASSLAGQLNTEAFF.

The CDR3 reads CSAKRAGGEQFF. Here the CDR3 DNA reads TGCAGTGCCAAGAGGGCAGGGGGTGAGCAGTTCTTC. The V call is TRBV20-1, the J call TRBJ2-1; TRBD1 matches 7 bases. The CDR3 loop spans 12 amino acids. The germline gives CDR1 DFQATT, CDR2 SNEGSKA (reference sequence). The junction had 8 bases not matched to a gene; V was cut back by 6 bases and J by 9 bases.

This clonotype was counted many times. V and J are TRBV20-1 and TRBJ2-7; no firm D call. The V gene lost 0 bases and the J gene lost 3 bases, with 9 bases spanning the gap. The CDR3 extends over 13 amino acids. Germline CDR1 is DFQATT and CDR2 is SNEGSKA (reference sequence). CDR3 in amino acids: CSARDLRRYEQYF. CDR3 DNA: TGCAGTGCTAGAGATCTGAGGCGCTACGAGCAGTACTTC.

The rearrangement joins TRBV15 to TRBJ2-1, with 10 bases matching TRBD1. Germline V lookup: CDR1 LNHNV, CDR2 YYDKDF (reference sequence). The CDR3 contains 17 residues. CDR3 loop: CDLLGSSLLTGGGEQFF. The CDR3 coding sequence is TGTGACCTCTTGGGGAGCAGCCTCTTGACAGGGGGCGGGGAGCAGTTCTTC. Supplemented by reference TRBV15 and TRBJ2-1, the full variable domain reads DAMVIQNPRYQVTQFGKPVTLSCSQTLNHNVMYWYQQKSSQAPKLLFHYYDKDFNNEADTPDNFQSRRPNTSFCFLDIRSPGLGDTAMYLCDLLGSSLLTGGGEQFFGPGTRLTVL.

The chain combines TRBV7-2 with TRBJ2-3; a possible D gene is TRBD1 (5 bases). Per germline, CDR1 SGHTA and CDR2 FQGNSA. V was pared by 1 base and J by 2 bases, with 7 bases between. The CDR3 has 14 residues. CDR3 coding DNA: TGTGCCAGCAGCTTAGGGGGCGACACAGATACGCAGTATTTT. Its protein is CASSLGGDTDTQYF.

This clonotype appeared many times. The gene calls are TRBV5-1 and TRBJ1-3; no clear D. The V gene lost 4 bases and the J gene lost 0 bases, with 5 bases spanning the gap. The length of the CDR3 is 13 residues. CDR1 is SGHRS, CDR2 YFSETQ, per germline. The CDR3 DNA follows: TGCGCCAGCAGCGTGGCCTCTGGAAACACCATATATTTT. Translating gives CASSVASGNTIYF.

This clonotype occurred many times. This sequence joins TRBV5-1 and TRBJ2-2, with 7 bases fitting TRBD2. Trimming at V came to 2 bases and at J to 1 base, leaving 5 bases not matched to a gene. The V gene's germline CDR1 is SGHRS and CDR2 YFSETQ. The CDR3 length is 16 residues. The CDR3 region has the DNA TGCGCCAGCAGCTTTGGTCCTAGCGGGAACACCGGGGAGCTGTTTTTT. Residues: CASSFGPSGNTGELFF.

This clonotype appeared many times. J is TRBJ2-1 and V is TRBV7-6; D possibly matches TRBD1 or TRBD2 (5 bases each). Germline CDR1 reads SGHVS; CDR2 reads FNYEAQ. The CDR3 is made up of 13 amino acids. V lost 2 bases and J lost 8, with 10 bases in between. The CDR3 reads CASSLTRDHEQFF. CDR3 DNA sequence: TGTGCCAGCAGCTTAACCCGGGACCATGAGCAGTTCTTC.

Many counts were recorded for this clonotype. The V and J genes are TRBV7-9 and TRBJ1-6; no definite D call. Trimming removed 1 base at V and 4 bases at J, with 5 bases between. This CDR3 is 14 amino acids long. Germline V gene lookup returns CDR1 SEHNR and CDR2 FQNEAQ (reference sequence). The CDR3 nucleotides read TGTGCCAGCAGCTTAGAACAGTATAATTCACCCCTCCACTTT. Amino acid sequence: CASSLEQYNSPLHF. The variable domain in full, completed from reference TRBV7-9 and TRBJ1-6, reads DTGVSQNPRHKITKRGQNVTFRCDPISEHNRLYWYRQTLGQGPEFLTYFQNEAQLEKSRLLSDRFSAERPKGSFSTLEIQRTEQGDSAMYLCASSLEQYNSPLHFGNGTRLTVT.

This clonotype was observed many times. The chain joins TRBV5-1 to TRBJ2-3, with 15 bases lining up with TRBD2. CDR1 is SGHRS, CDR2 YFSETQ, per germline. The CDR3 consists of 17 residues. J gave up 6 bases and V 3 bases, and 8 bases lay outside the gene matches. The CDR3 nucleotides are TGCGCCAGCAGCTCGCACGGACTAGCGGGAGGGCCGGATACGCAGTATTTT. Translation: CASSSHGLAGGPDTQYF. The full variable domain, in which reference TRBV5-1 and TRBJ2-3 provide the parts outside the CDR3, is KAGVTQTPRYLIKTRGQQVTLSCSPISGHRSVSWYQQTPGQGLQFLFEYFSETQRNKGNFPGRFSGRQFSNSRSEMNVSTLELGDSALYLCASSSHGLAGGPDTQYFGPGTRLTVL.

This clonotype was counted ten times or more. The CDR3 loop reads CAISLGETQYF. CDR3 sequence (DNA): TGTGCCATCAGCCTCGGAGAGACCCAGTACTTC. The chain recombines TRBV10-3 with TRBJ2-5; no clear D. CDR1 ENHRY and CDR2 SYGVKD come from the germline V gene. V lost 6 bases and J lost 4, with 6 bases in between. This CDR3 spans 11 amino acids.